This record concerns one TCR beta chain sequence. This sample is part of a study of blood T cell repertoires in COVID-19. Study at large: T cells, B-cell-depleted T cells, or PBMCs supplied cDNA or gDNA.

Per the authors' pipeline: Estimated nucleated cell counts came from reference gene primer amplification. Data came from immunoSEQ multiplex PCR; TCRdb stores just in-frame clones and leaves some out. V and J calls and clone size are given by that table; D and trimming were obtained from the DNA. The table lists about 270,000 clones, 91% of them singletons. Self-reported history from a screening survey and questionnaire set each donor's cohort. CDR3 length equals 16 residues. From germline, CDR1 is SGHAT and CDR2 FQNNGV. V lost 3 bases and J lost 1, with 15 bases in between. The origin of this receptor is a man aged 35 to 55 who had been exposed to COVID-19. V is TRBV11-2 and J is TRBJ2-5; TRBD1 might be the D (6 bases). Sequencing was done on a sample of PBMCs or T cells enriched from blood (not recorded which). DNA for the CDR3: TGTGCCAGCAGCTTGGGCACAGGGAATTTCCAAGAGACCCAGTACTTC. Protein: CASSLGTGNFQETQYF.